This entry is about one T cell receptor (beta chain). The data were obtained in a study of blood T cell repertoires in COVID-19. TCRdb's copy holds only in-frame clones and misses some; the assay was immunoSEQ multiplex PCR. The profile shows approximately 110,000 clones, roughly 72% of them singletons. The ends lost 6 bases at V and 2 bases at J; junction bases unmatched: 7. CDR1 is SQVTM, CDR2 ANQGSEA, per germline. This CDR3 comprises 15 residues. The J gene is TRBJ2-5, the V gene TRBV29-1; 12 bases map to TRBD2. The clonotype originates from an elderly man with acute or convalescent COVID-19. The sequenced sample consisted of peripheral blood. The DNA of the CDR3 is TGCAGCGTCCCCGGGACTAGCGGGTTACAAGAGACCCAGTACTTC. It encodes CSVPGTSGLQETQYF.